The 32 T cell receptor beta chains below all came from one sample that was sequenced in a study of PD-1 blockade in mismatch repair-deficient tumors. Generated by immunoSEQ multiplex PCR, the TCRdb table keeps only in-frame clones and is missing some. The sample holds 14,000 or so clones, around 80% seen once. The sequences come from PBMCs, collected about 15 weeks after starting pembrolizumab. The receptor set was obtained from an adult with mismatch repair-deficient cancer.

The V call is TRBV5-1, the J call TRBJ1-6; D not resolved. This CDR3 spans 14 amino acids. V was cut by 0 bases and J by 6 bases, with 7 bases left in between. CDR1 SGHRS and CDR2 YFSETQ come from the germline V gene. The CDR3 protein is CASSLGGANSPLHF. As DNA, the CDR3 is TGCGCCAGCAGCTTGGGCGGTGCTAATTCACCCCTCCACTTT.

This clone showed up just a few times. The chain carries TRBV2 and TRBJ2-7; 13 bases fit TRBD2. Germline-derived CDR1 and CDR2 are SNHLY and FYNNEI. Germline trimming cut 8 bases from V and 5 bases from J; bases unmatched to any gene: 9. This CDR3 spans 15 amino acids. In DNA form, the CDR3 reads TGTGCCAGCGCGGAGGGGACTAGCGGGGTCGACGAGCAGTACTTC. Encoded protein: CASAEGTSGVDEQYF.

This clone is a singleton in its sample. This chain links TRBV15 with TRBJ2-1; TRBD2 matches at 16 bases. The germline CDR1 and CDR2 sequences are LNHNV and YYDKDF (reference sequence). Trimming took 7 bases from V and 6 from J; bases not matched to a gene: 9. The CDR3 runs to 17 residues. CDR3 sequence reads: CATTAGLAGGPGNEQFF. The CDR3 DNA reads TGTGCCACCACGGCGGGACTAGCGGGAGGGCCAGGCAATGAGCAGTTCTTC.

This clone has only one observation. V is TRBV18 and J is TRBJ1-1, with D possibly being TRBD1 (5 bases). This CDR3 comprises 14 residues. V was trimmed by 3 bases and J by 1 base, leaving 9 bases between them. CDR1 and CDR2 (germline): KGHSH, LQKENI. The CDR3 loop reads CASSPDISNTEAFF. The CDR3 DNA reads as TGTGCCAGCTCACCGGACATATCGAACACTGAAGCTTTCTTT.

This clone has just one count. J is TRBJ1-1 and V is TRBV28, with D possibly TRBD1 on 5 matching bases. In germline, CDR1 is MDHEN, CDR2 SYDVKM. The ends were cut back, 6 bases at V and 1 base at J, with 9 bases in the middle. The CDR3 is 13 amino acids. CDR3 DNA sequence: TGTGCCAGCAGGAGACAGACGAACACTGAAGCTTTCTTT. Residues: CASRRQTNTEAFF.

This chain uses TRBV27 with TRBJ2-7, with D possibly TRBD1 on 6 matching bases. V was cut by 5 bases and J by 7 bases, with 21 bases left in between. This CDR3 has 15 amino acids. Germline V CDR1 and CDR2: MNHEY, SMNVEV (reference sequence). The CDR3 loop reads CASSISKQGTGEQYF. The CDR3 region has the DNA TGTGCCAGCAGTATCTCGAAACAGGGTACGGGAGAGCAGTACTTC.

The J gene is TRBJ1-1, the V gene TRBV30; D is unresolved. The CDR3 runs 11 residues. The ends were cut back, 0 bases at V and 11 bases at J, with 10 bases in the middle. Per germline, CDR1 GTSNPN and CDR2 SVGIG (reference sequence). CDR3 sequence reads: CAWSVSWEAFF. The DNA for the CDR3 is TGTGCCTGGAGTGTATCTTGGGAGGCTTTCTTT.

V and J are TRBV18 and TRBJ2-6, with D perhaps TRBD1 (5 bases). Trimming stripped 4 bases from V and 0 bases from J, with 10 bases between. Germline loops: CDR1 KGHSH, CDR2 LQKENI. The CDR3 has 16 amino acids. The CDR3 DNA reads TGTGCCAGCTCACTACAGGTACGCTCTGGGGCCAACGTCCTGACTTTC. Protein sequence: CASSLQVRSGANVLTF.

The rearrangement joins TRBV15 to TRBJ2-1; 9 positions match TRBD1. CDR1 is LNHNV and CDR2 is YYDKDF in the germline V gene (reference sequence). This CDR3 is 14 amino acids long. V dropped 9 bases and J dropped 2; count of bases not matched to a gene: 5. The CDR3 reads CATVRDRAYNEQFF. In DNA, the CDR3 is TGTGCCACTGTCCGGGACAGGGCCTACAATGAGCAGTTCTTC.

The gene calls are TRBV11-3 and TRBJ1-1; D not certain. CDR3 length: 16 amino acids. Trimming removed 2 bases from V and 3 bases from J, with 16 bases in between. In germline, CDR1 is SGHNT, CDR2 YENEEA. The CDR3 region is CASSLSFPRGDTEAFF. CDR3 in DNA: TGTGCCAGCAGCTTATCCTTCCCCCGGGGTGACACTGAAGCTTTCTTT.

The gene calls are TRBV6-1 and TRBJ2-1; 9 bases align to TRBD2. The V segment lost 5 bases and the J segment 7 bases; nucleotides outside the gene matches: 6. Per the germline V gene, CDR1 is MNHNS and CDR2 is SASEGT. This CDR3 has 14 amino acids. The CDR3 region has the DNA TGTGCCAGCAGTACTACTAGCGGGTCTAATGAGCAGTTCTTC. Translating gives CASSTTSGSNEQFF.

Note on this clone: The sample contains more than one DNA sequence encoding this CDR3. The chain is built from TRBV5-1 and TRBJ2-3; the D gene is possibly TRBD1 (6 bases). Trimming took 2 bases from V and 0 from J, leaving 7 bases between them. This CDR3 region has 14 residues. CDR1 and CDR2 from the germline V gene are SGHRS and YFSETQ. The CDR3 is CASSLGQSTDTQYF. The CDR3 region has the DNA TGCGCCAGCAGCTTAGGACAGAGCACAGATACGCAGTATTTT.

The rearrangement uses TRBV2 and TRBJ1-3; D gene unclear. The germline V and J ends were trimmed by 8 bases and 4 bases, with 6 bases remaining between them. The CDR3 spans 11 residues. CDR1 and CDR2 from the germline V gene are SNHLY and FYNNEI. The DNA of the CDR3 is TGTGCCAGCGGACTGGGAAACACCATATATTTT. It translates to CASGLGNTIYF.

The chain carries TRBV7-2 and TRBJ2-3, with D unclear. The V and J ends lost 1 base and 1 base respectively, with 9 bases between them. The CDR3 extends over 15 amino acids. The germline V gene has CDR1 SGHTA and CDR2 FQGNSA. CDR3 nucleotides: TGTGCCAGCAGCTTAGATGCGGTACGCACAGATACGCAGTATTTT. Amino acids: CASSLDAVRTDTQYF.

The table lists this clone with a count of one. The chain recombines TRBV6-1 with TRBJ1-2; 10 bases line up with TRBD1. Germline CDR1 reads MNHNS; CDR2 reads SASEGT. Trimming cost V 0 bases and J 7 bases; bases outside gene matches: 8. The CDR3 is 16 residues long. Here the CDR3 reads CASSEAGTGVSGGYTF. As DNA, the CDR3 is TGTGCCAGCAGTGAAGCGGGGACAGGGGTATCAGGTGGCTACACCTTC.

This chain links TRBV25-1 with TRBJ1-2, with 8 bases aligning to TRBD1. The CDR3 runs to 16 residues. Per the germline V gene, CDR1 is MGHDK and CDR2 is SYGVNS. With 3 bases clipped from V and 4 bases from J, the junction kept 10 bases outside the gene matches. The CDR3 is CASSDPDRVPVYGYTF. CDR3 sequence (DNA): TGTGCCAGCAGTGACCCGGACAGGGTGCCCGTCTATGGCTACACCTTC.

The chain is built from TRBV5-4 and TRBJ1-2, with D perhaps matching TRBD1 (5 bases). The CDR3 covers 12 residues. In germline, CDR1 is SGHNT, CDR2 YYREEE (reference sequence). V was shortened by 5 bases and J by 8 bases, with 13 bases between the two germline ends. The CDR3 sequence: CASRPFRGGYTF. In DNA, the CDR3 is TGTGCCAGCAGACCCTTTAGGGGAGGCTACACCTTC.

The chain joins TRBV5-4 to TRBJ2-4; TRBD2 matches 10 bases. Germline CDR1 SGHNT, CDR2 YYREEE (reference sequence). Losses at the gene ends were 6 bases for V and 6 bases for J; bases not matched to a gene: 15. The CDR3 is 17 residues long. This chain's CDR3 is CASTLKLAGVGGNIQYF. The CDR3 nucleotides are TGTGCCAGCACCCTGAAGCTAGCGGGAGTTGGGGGAAACATTCAGTACTTC.

The chain combines TRBV5-1 with TRBJ2-1; D may be TRBD2 (5 bases). The germline V and J ends were trimmed by 0 bases and 3 bases, with 10 bases remaining between them. Per the germline V gene, CDR1 is SGHRS and CDR2 is YFSETQ. This CDR3 has 15 residues. The CDR3 bases are TGCGCCAGCAGCTTGGGGGCTAGCAGCTACAATGAGCAGTTCTTC. Translation gives CASSLGASSYNEQFF. Complete variable domain (other parts from reference TRBV5-1 and TRBJ2-1): KAGVTQTPRYLIKTRGQQVTLSCSPISGHRSVSWYQQTPGQGLQFLFEYFSETQRNKGNFPGRFSGRQFSNSRSEMNVSTLELGDSALYLCASSLGASSYNEQFFGPGTRLTVL.

The V and J genes are TRBV29-1 and TRBJ2-2; 8 bases map to TRBD2. The germline V gene encodes CDR1 SQVTM and CDR2 ANQGSEA. The CDR3 extends over 13 amino acids. The CDR3 loop reads CTNVGGRTGELFF. CDR3 sequence (DNA): TGCACCAATGTTGGCGGGAGGACGGGGGAGCTGTTTTTT.

The V gene is TRBV28, the J gene TRBJ1-1, with a possible D match to TRBD1 (5 bases). The CDR3 consists of 15 residues. V gave up 2 bases and J gave up 0 bases, with 10 bases separating them. Per the germline V gene, CDR1 is MDHEN and CDR2 is SYDVKM. CDR3 loop: CASSLPWTMNTEAFF. The DNA for the CDR3 is TGTGCCAGCAGTTTACCCTGGACAATGAACACTGAAGCTTTCTTT.

The V call is TRBV28, the J call TRBJ1-5; unclear D gene. V gave up 6 bases and J gave up 6 bases, with 9 bases separating them. The CDR3 runs to 12 residues. Looked up from germline, CDR1 is MDHEN and CDR2 is SYDVKM. The CDR3 region is CASSYRSQPQHF. The DNA of the CDR3 is TGTGCCAGCAGCTACCGGAGTCAGCCCCAGCATTTT.

The V gene is TRBV28, the J gene TRBJ1-2; tentative D call: TRBD1 (6 bases). The CDR3 extends over 15 amino acids. Germline CDR1 is MDHEN and CDR2 is SYDVKM. Trimming stripped 6 bases from V and 4 bases from J, with 18 bases between. The CDR3 nucleotides read TGTGCCAGCAGGAGGGCGCAACAGGGTGGCTATGGCTACACCTTC. It codes for CASRRAQQGGYGYTF.

This clone has more than one count but fewer than ten. The chain is built from TRBV30 and TRBJ2-1, with a weak D call TRBD2 (5 bases). Trimming cost V 1 base and J 5 bases, with 15 bases left between them. Looked up from germline, CDR1 is GTSNPN and CDR2 is SVGIG (reference sequence). The CDR3 is made up of 15 amino acids. The CDR3 DNA follows: TGTGCCTGGAGTGGCGGGCCAGAACGGAACAATGAGCAGTTCTTC. Protein sequence: CAWSGGPERNNEQFF. Drawing the rest from reference TRBV30 and TRBJ2-1, the complete variable domain is SQTIHQWPATLVQPVGSPLSLECTVEGTSNPNLYWYRQAAGRGLQLLFYSVGIGQISSEVPQNLSASRPQDRQFILSSKKLLLSDSGFYLCAWSGGPERNNEQFFGPGTRLTVL.

The chain is built from TRBV5-1 and TRBJ2-7; 13 bases align to TRBD2. From germline, CDR1 is SGHRS and CDR2 YFSETQ. The CDR3 extends over 16 amino acids. Trimming took 4 bases from V and 5 from J; bases not matched to a gene: 9. CDR3 loop: CASSQAGTSGTHEQYF. CDR3 nucleotide sequence: TGCGCCAGCAGCCAAGCCGGGACTAGCGGGACCCACGAGCAGTACTTC.

V gene TRBV28 combines with J gene TRBJ1-2, with 9 nucleotides matching TRBD1. Trimming removed 9 bases from V and 5 bases from J; junction bases left unmatched: 10. Germline V lookup: CDR1 MDHEN, CDR2 SYDVKM. There are 14 residues in the CDR3. The CDR3 loop is CASIIRTGDYGYTF. CDR3 DNA sequence: TGTGCCAGTATTATACGGACAGGGGATTATGGCTACACCTTC.

V and J are TRBV7-6 and TRBJ1-4; no clear D. CDR1 is SGHVS, CDR2 FNYEAQ, per germline. With 1 base removed from V and 6 bases from J, the gap between germline ends came to 15 bases. CDR3 length: 16 amino acids. The CDR3 loop is CASSLGRGVRDEKLFF. The CDR3 nucleotides read TGTGCCAGCAGCTTAGGTCGAGGCGTACGGGATGAAAAACTGTTTTTT.

The chain combines TRBV11-2 with TRBJ2-4; D perhaps matches TRBD2 (5 bases). V lost 1 base to trimming and J lost 1 base, with 8 bases between them. This CDR3 has 15 amino acids. Germline assignment: CDR1 SGHAT and CDR2 FQNNGV. The CDR3 region has the DNA TGTGCCAGCAGCTTAGTAGCGCTGGCCAAAAACATTCAGTACTTC. Translated, it gives CASSLVALAKNIQYF.

Only a few counts were recorded for this clone. This chain connects TRBV7-3 to TRBJ2-7; D is perhaps TRBD2 (6 bases). Trimming pared 2 bases from V and 1 base from J, leaving 9 bases between. From germline, CDR1 is SGHTA and CDR2 FQGTGA. This CDR3 comprises 14 residues. The CDR3 coding sequence is TGTGCCAGCAGCTTAGGGGGGTGGTCCTACGAGCAGTACTTC. Its protein is CASSLGGWSYEQYF.

The V and J genes are TRBV27 and TRBJ1-5, with 7 bases aligning to TRBD1. This CDR3 is 16 amino acids long. The junction had 8 bases not matched to a gene; V was cut back by 4 bases and J by 2 bases. Germline V gene sequence: CDR1 MNHEY, CDR2 SMNVEV (reference sequence). The CDR3 region has the DNA TGTGCCAGCAGTTCCCGGACAGGACGGCGCAATCAGCCCCAGCATTTT. It yields the protein CASSSRTGRRNQPQHF.

The V call is TRBV29-1, the J call TRBJ2-1, with 7 bases aligning to TRBD1. Germline CDR1 reads SQVTM; CDR2 reads ANQGSEA. This CDR3 comprises 15 residues. V lost 6 bases, J lost 6 bases, and 14 bases stayed unmatched. The CDR3: CSVARDSSVVNEQFF. The CDR3 nucleotides are TGCAGCGTAGCTCGGGACAGCTCAGTCGTCAATGAGCAGTTCTTC.

The chain couples TRBV28 to TRBJ1-2, with TRBD1 identical over 9 bases. The germline V gene has CDR1 MDHEN and CDR2 SYDVKM. Trimming cost V 6 bases and J 2 bases; bases outside gene matches: 7. The CDR3 is 15 amino acids. CDR3 DNA sequence: TGTGCCAGCAGCCTAGGTGGACAGGGGAACTATGGCTACACCTTC. This sequence encodes CASSLGGQGNYGYTF.